This TCR beta chain comes out of a study of cytomegalovirus exposure and HLA in healthy donors. Findings and caveats of the study: According to reports, the classifier identified cytomegalovirus status with high specificity and sensitivity. Later genetic work tied a missense DCLRE1C variant to beta-chain V and J trimming.

This CDR3 has 14 residues. The J segment lost 0 bases and the V segment lost 4 bases, leaving 1 base of the junction unmatched. CDR1 SGHRS and CDR2 YFSETQ come from the germline V gene. The study ran its PCR with 60 Vbeta and 13 Jbeta primers. Data came from immunoSEQ multiplex PCR; TCRdb stores just in-frame clones and leaves some out. The table has some 140,000 clones, 60% to 80% seen once. With regard to this clone: The antigen is undetermined.

The receptor was derived from a male donor in good health and CMV-seronegative. The rearrangement joins TRBV5-1 to TRBJ2-3; TRBD1 matches at 8 bases. Sequencing was performed on PBMCs. CDR3 coding DNA: TGCGCCAGCAGCGGACAGGGAAGCACAGATACGCAGTATTTT. The encoded protein is CASSGQGSTDTQYF.